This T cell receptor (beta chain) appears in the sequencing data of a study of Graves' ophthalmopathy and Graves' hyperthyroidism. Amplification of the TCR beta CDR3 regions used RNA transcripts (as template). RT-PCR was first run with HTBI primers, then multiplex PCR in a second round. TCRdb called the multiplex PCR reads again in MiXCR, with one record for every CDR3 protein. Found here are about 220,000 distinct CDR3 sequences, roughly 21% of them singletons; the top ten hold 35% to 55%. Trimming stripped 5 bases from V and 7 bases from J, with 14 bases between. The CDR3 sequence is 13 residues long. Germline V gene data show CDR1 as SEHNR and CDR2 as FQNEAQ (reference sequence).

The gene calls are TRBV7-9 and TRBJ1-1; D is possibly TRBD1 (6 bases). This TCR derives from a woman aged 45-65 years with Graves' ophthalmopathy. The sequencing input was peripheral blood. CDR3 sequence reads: CASSAGGQVEAFF. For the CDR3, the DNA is TGTGCCAGCAGCGCGGGGGGGCAGGTTGAAGCTTTCTTT.